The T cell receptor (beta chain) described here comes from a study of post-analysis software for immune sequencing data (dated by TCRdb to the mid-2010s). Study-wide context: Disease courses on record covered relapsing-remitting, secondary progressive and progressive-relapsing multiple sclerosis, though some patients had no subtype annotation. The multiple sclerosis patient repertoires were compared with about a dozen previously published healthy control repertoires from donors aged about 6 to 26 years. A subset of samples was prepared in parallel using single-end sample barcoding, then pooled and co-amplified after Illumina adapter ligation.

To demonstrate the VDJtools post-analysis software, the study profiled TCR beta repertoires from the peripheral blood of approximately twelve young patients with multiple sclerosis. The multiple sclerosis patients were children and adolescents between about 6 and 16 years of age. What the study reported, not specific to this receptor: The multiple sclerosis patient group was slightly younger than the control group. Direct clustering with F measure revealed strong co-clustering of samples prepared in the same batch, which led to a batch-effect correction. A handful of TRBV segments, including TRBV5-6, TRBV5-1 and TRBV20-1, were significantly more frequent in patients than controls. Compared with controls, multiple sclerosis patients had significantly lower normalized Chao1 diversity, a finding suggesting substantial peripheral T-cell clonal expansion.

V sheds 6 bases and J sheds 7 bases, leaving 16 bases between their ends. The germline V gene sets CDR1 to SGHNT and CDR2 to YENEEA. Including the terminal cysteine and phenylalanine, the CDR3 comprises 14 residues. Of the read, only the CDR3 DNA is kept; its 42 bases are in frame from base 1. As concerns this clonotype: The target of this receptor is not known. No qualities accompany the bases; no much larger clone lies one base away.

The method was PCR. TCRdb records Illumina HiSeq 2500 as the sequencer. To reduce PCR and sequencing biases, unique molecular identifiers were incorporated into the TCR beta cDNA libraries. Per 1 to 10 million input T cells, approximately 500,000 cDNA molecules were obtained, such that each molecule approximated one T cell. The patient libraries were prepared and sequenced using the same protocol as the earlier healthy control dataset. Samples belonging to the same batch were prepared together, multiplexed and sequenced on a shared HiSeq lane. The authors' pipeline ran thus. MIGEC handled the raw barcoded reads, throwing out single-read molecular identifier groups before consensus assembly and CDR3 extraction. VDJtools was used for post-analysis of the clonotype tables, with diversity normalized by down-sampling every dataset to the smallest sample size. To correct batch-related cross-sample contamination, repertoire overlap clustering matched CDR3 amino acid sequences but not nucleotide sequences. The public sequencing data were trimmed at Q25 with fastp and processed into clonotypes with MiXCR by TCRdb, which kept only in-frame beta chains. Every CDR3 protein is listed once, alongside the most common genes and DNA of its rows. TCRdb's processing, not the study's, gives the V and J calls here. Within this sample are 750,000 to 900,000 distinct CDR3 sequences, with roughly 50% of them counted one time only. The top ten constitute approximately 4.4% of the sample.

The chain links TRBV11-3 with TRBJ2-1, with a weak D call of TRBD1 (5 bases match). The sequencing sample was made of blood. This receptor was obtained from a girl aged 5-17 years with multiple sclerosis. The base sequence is TGTGCCAGCAGTCTAGGGGAAGTCCGGAATGAGCAGTTCTTC. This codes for CASSLGEVRNEQFF.